Following are 27 T cell receptor beta chains from one sample sequenced in a study of blood T cells in healthy people across ages. The authors ran a second PCR of 7 to 11 cycles using a sample-barcoded 5' primer and a J-beta primer mix. Via MiXCR, TCRdb re-called the 5' RACE reads, giving one row per CDR3 protein. The profile shows 780,000 or so distinct CDR3 sequences, about 53% of them singletons. The sequencing input was blood. These receptors were taken from a man at least 80 years old in good health.

This clonotype is a singleton in its sample. Here the CDR3 reads CASSEARNIPTEAFF. CDR3 DNA sequence: TGTGCCAGCAGTGAAGCGAGGAACATACCCACTGAAGCTTTCTTT. This sequence joins TRBV2 and TRBJ1-1; the D is unclear. The CDR3 contains 15 residues. Germline CDR1 reads SNHLY; CDR2 reads FYNNEI. V lost 0 bases, J lost 4 bases, and 12 bases lay in between.

The chain joins TRBV27 to TRBJ1-6; possible D gene TRBD1, 5 bases. Trimming pared 5 bases from V and 10 bases from J, leaving 18 bases between. Germline-derived CDR1 and CDR2 are MNHEY and SMNVEV (reference sequence). The CDR3 covers 15 residues. CDR3 amino acids: CASSRPDGGRSPLHF. In nucleotides, the CDR3 is TGTGCCAGCAGTCGTCCGGACGGGGGACGCTCACCCCTCCACTTT.

As concerns this clonotype: Germline and junction disagree at one end, which may indicate a read error. The chain recombines TRBV11-1 with TRBJ2-7, with D perhaps matching TRBD2 (6 bases). This CDR3 has 13 residues. Looked up from germline, CDR1 is SGHAT and CDR2 is FQDESV (reference sequence). This chain's CDR3 is CASSVAENYEQYF. CDR3 nucleotides: TGTGCCAGCAGCGTAGCGGAGAATTACGAGCAGTACTTC.

The chain uses TRBV6-5 and TRBJ2-3, with 11 bases that match TRBD2. The CDR3 extends over 16 amino acids. The V gene's germline CDR1 is MNHEY and CDR2 SVGAGI. V lost 6 bases, J lost 14 bases, and 19 bases stayed unmatched. DNA of the CDR3: TGTGCCAGCAGCCCCGTAGCGGGAGGGCCTAGCAGATACGCGTATTTT. This translates into CASSPVAGGPSRYAYF.

This sequence joins TRBV4-1 and TRBJ1-2; 9 bases map to TRBD1. The CDR3 has 17 amino acids. Trimming at V came to 4 bases and at J to 6 bases, leaving 15 bases not matched to a gene. Looked up from germline, CDR1 is MGHRA and CDR2 is YSYEKL. Written as DNA, the CDR3 is TGCGCCAGCAGCCTCACCGGGACAGGGTCCCCAACGGATGGCTACACCTTC. The encoded protein is CASSLTGTGSPTDGYTF.

A few counts support this clonotype. The chain recombines TRBV28 with TRBJ2-5; D is possibly TRBD1 (6 bases). CDR1 MDHEN and CDR2 SYDVKM come from the germline V gene. There are 12 residues in the CDR3. V lost 7 bases and J lost 5, with 11 bases in between. The CDR3 protein is CASTGVVETQYF. The CDR3, as DNA: TGTGCCAGCACAGGGGTGGTGGAGACCCAGTACTTC. Complete variable domain (other parts from reference TRBV28 and TRBJ2-5): DVKVTQSSRYLVKRTGEKVFLECVQDMDHENMFWYRQDPGLGLRLIYFSYDVKMKEKGDIPEGYSVSREKKERFSLILESASTNQTSMYLCASTGVVETQYFGPGTRLLVL.

This clonotype was recorded a few times. The chain combines TRBV9 with TRBJ1-2, with 11 nucleotides matching TRBD1. Germline CDR1 reads SGDLS; CDR2 reads YYNGEE. CDR3 length: 15 residues. Trimming at V came to 2 bases and at J to 8 bases, leaving 8 bases not matched to a gene. CDR3 region: CASSVYGTGGRGYTF. In DNA form, the CDR3 reads TGTGCCAGCAGCGTCTACGGGACAGGGGGTCGGGGCTACACCTTC.

The chain recombines TRBV5-1 with TRBJ2-1, with TRBD2 matching 10 bases. Germline V CDR1 and CDR2: SGHRS, YFSETQ. The CDR3 covers 15 residues. V lost 2 bases to trimming and J lost 8 bases; unmatched junction nucleotides: 7. CDR3 region: CASSFTGTSVDEQFF. Written as DNA, the CDR3 is TGCGCCAGCAGCTTTACTGGGACTAGCGTAGATGAGCAGTTCTTC.

This chain uses TRBV20-1 with TRBJ2-3; the D gene could be TRBD1 or TRBD2 (5 bases each). The CDR3 is 12 amino acids. In germline, CDR1 is DFQATT, CDR2 SNEGSKA (reference sequence). Trimming left V 5 bases short and J 8 bases short, with 14 bases between. The CDR3 sequence is CSAPATGPTQYF. CDR3 in DNA: TGCAGTGCTCCGGCAACGGGGCCTACGCAGTATTTT.

The chain is built from TRBV5-1 and TRBJ1-2; D call uncertain. Germline lookup yields CDR1 SGHRS and CDR2 YFSETQ. This CDR3 is built from 13 residues. V was clipped by 3 bases and J by 8 bases, with 14 bases between them. CDR3 sequence: CASSWAAVEGYTF. DNA of the CDR3: TGCGCCAGCAGCTGGGCCGCAGTGGAGGGCTACACCTTC.

This clonotype occurred a few times. This chain connects TRBV6-5 to TRBJ2-1; 9 bases are shared with TRBD1. The CDR3 runs to 16 residues. From germline, CDR1 is MNHEY and CDR2 SVGAGI. The V gene end was trimmed by 5 bases and the J gene end by 8 bases; junction bases not matched to a gene: 13. CDR3 sequence reads: CASSPEGQGLGYEQFF. DNA of the CDR3: TGTGCCAGCAGTCCCGAGGGACAGGGCTTGGGATATGAGCAGTTCTTC.

This chain links TRBV12-3 or TRBV12-4 with TRBJ2-1, with a weak D call TRBD2 (6 bases). The CDR3 runs to 15 residues. Deletions cut 7 bases from V and 7 bases from J, with 20 bases between. CDR3 nucleotide sequence: TGTGCCAGCAACCGACTCGCGGGACCCGGGAATGAGCAGTTCTTC. It is translated as CASNRLAGPGNEQFF.

The CDR3 DNA sequence: TGTGCCAGCAGTGAAGGCAGGATCGCTAACTATGGCTACACCTTC. Protein sequence: CASSEGRIANYGYTF. V and J are TRBV6-1 and TRBJ1-2; D remains ambiguous. The germline V gene has CDR1 MNHNS and CDR2 SASEGT. The CDR3 sequence is 15 residues long. The ends were cut back, 1 base at V and 0 bases at J, with 9 bases in the middle.

This clonotype has just a few counts. The J gene is TRBJ2-3, the V gene TRBV6-6; 7 nucleotides agree with TRBD1. The CDR3 contains 13 residues. Germline V gene data show CDR1 as MNHNY and CDR2 as SVGAGI (reference sequence). V lost 10 bases to trimming and J lost 2 bases; unmatched junction nucleotides: 6. CDR3 sequence reads: CAIRTGYTDTQYF. As DNA, the CDR3 is TGTGCCATCCGGACAGGCTACACAGATACGCAGTATTTT.

This clonotype was counted a few times. V and J are TRBV20-1 and TRBJ2-7; 15 bases are a match to TRBD2. The CDR3 runs 13 residues. The V gene's germline CDR1 is DFQATT and CDR2 SNEGSKA (reference sequence). CDR3: CSQRTSGRGEQYF. CDR3 DNA sequence: TGCAGCCAGCGGACTAGCGGGAGGGGAGAGCAGTACTTC.

The chain employs TRBV11-1 and TRBJ2-5; 7 positions agree with TRBD1. The CDR3 spans 15 residues. The germline gives CDR1 SGHAT, CDR2 FQDESV (reference sequence). Unmatched junction bases numbered 10, after V lost 5 bases and J lost 4 bases. As DNA, the CDR3 is TGTGCCAGCAGCCCCATATTACAGGGGACAGAGACCCAGTACTTC. Translating gives CASSPILQGTETQYF.

The V call is TRBV7-2, the J call TRBJ1-2; 11 positions match TRBD1. Germline CDR1 SGHTA, CDR2 FQGNSA. This CDR3 contains 15 residues. J lost 5 bases, V lost 2 bases, and 4 bases had no gene match. The CDR3: CASSLQGTGGYGYTF. The CDR3 nucleotides are TGTGCCAGCAGCTTACAAGGGACAGGGGGATATGGCTACACCTTC.

The chain combines TRBV15 with TRBJ1-1; D is unclear. This CDR3 spans 14 amino acids. Germline lookup yields CDR1 LNHNV and CDR2 YYDKDF (reference sequence). V was clipped by 3 bases and J by 3 bases, with 11 bases between them. The CDR3 DNA reads TGTGCCACCAGCAGTCCAGGATCCTACACTGAAGCTTTCTTT. As protein: CATSSPGSYTEAFF.

Of note for this clonotype: One junction end disagrees with the germline gene, perhaps due to a read error. The J gene is TRBJ1-1, the V gene TRBV2, with D possibly being TRBD1 (5 bases). The CDR3 is 15 residues long. Germline lookup yields CDR1 SNHLY and CDR2 FYNNEI. The CDR3 is CASTAAGTPNTEAFF. CDR3 sequence (DNA): TGTGCCAGCACAGCAGCCGGGACTCCGAACACTGAAGCTTTTTTT.

This clonotype was counted ten times or more. The V and J genes are TRBV5-6 and TRBJ2-7; the match to TRBD2 covers 11 bases. The V segment lost 3 bases and the J segment 5 bases; nucleotides outside the gene matches: 13. The CDR3 loop spans 17 amino acids. Germline V CDR1 and CDR2: SGHDT, YYEEEE. The CDR3 DNA is TGTGCCAGCAGCTCCGTTTTAGCGGGAGGGCCCTTGAACGAGCAGTACTTC. This codes for CASSSVLAGGPLNEQYF.

The chain carries TRBV20-1 and TRBJ2-4; D remains ambiguous. The J call is uncertain, as TRBJ2-7 better fits the DNA end. The CDR3 runs to 13 residues. The germline CDR1 and CDR2 sequences are DFQATT and SNEGSKA (reference sequence). Here the CDR3 reads CSALPYELGEQYF. The DNA of the CDR3 is TGCAGTGCCCTACCTTATGAACTGGGCGAGCAGTACTTC.

This clonotype was seen only a few times. The V call is TRBV29-1, the J call TRBJ1-2, with D unresolved. V dropped 4 bases and J dropped 5 bases, with 14 bases sitting between them. From germline, CDR1 is SQVTM and CDR2 ANQGSEA. This CDR3 comprises 13 residues. The CDR3 DNA is TGCAGCGTTGGGGCCTCTTCCGAATATGGCTACACCTTC. Protein product: CSVGASSEYGYTF.

This clonotype was counted once. Its ends do not fully match the called genes, so a read error is possible. This chain connects TRBV5-1 to TRBJ2-1, with TRBD2 identical over 7 bases. This CDR3 comprises 15 residues. In germline, CDR1 is SGHRS, CDR2 YFSETQ. This CDR3 reads CASSLGTLANNGQFF. DNA for the CDR3: TGCGCCAGCAGCTTGGGTACACTAGCGAACAATGGGCAGTTCTTC.

The chain combines TRBV18 with TRBJ2-1; D call uncertain. CDR3 size: 14 residues. Germline V CDR1 and CDR2: KGHSH, LQKENI. The V and J ends lost 5 bases and 4 bases respectively, with 12 bases between them. Here the CDR3 DNA reads TGTGCCAGCTCAAGACTTCCTCCTTACAATGAGCAGTTCTTC. This codes for CASSRLPPYNEQFF.

The J gene is TRBJ2-5, the V gene TRBV18, with 12 nucleotides matching TRBD1. Losses at the gene ends were 6 bases for V and 5 bases for J; bases not matched to a gene: 7. Germline V gives CDR1 KGHSH, CDR2 LQKENI. This CDR3 has 15 residues. The DNA of the CDR3 is TGTGCCAGCTCGCCTGGGACAGGGGGCGGTGAGACCCAGTACTTC. Amino acid sequence: CASSPGTGGGETQYF. Based on the CDR3 plus reference TRBV18 and TRBJ2-5, the full variable domain is NAGVMQNPRHLVRRRGQEARLRCSPMKGHSHVYWYRQLPEEGLKFMVYLQKENIIDESGMPKERFSAEFPKEGPSILRIQQVVRGDSAAYFCASSPGTGGGETQYFGPGTRLLVL.

In its sample, this clonotype was seen a few times. The chain is built from TRBV3-1 and TRBJ1-1, with unresolved D. With 4 bases removed from V and 0 bases from J, the gap between germline ends came to 9 bases. CDR1 is LGHDT and CDR2 is YNNKEL in the germline V gene (reference sequence). The CDR3 is 14 residues long. CDR3 DNA: TGTGCCAGCAGCCGGGAAGACATGAACACTGAAGCTTTCTTT. Its protein is CASSREDMNTEAFF.

The chain employs TRBV7-9 and TRBJ2-5; no clear D. Trimming shortened V by 1 base and J by 11 bases, and 14 bases separated the two germline ends. The CDR3 spans 13 residues. Germline V gives CDR1 SEHNR, CDR2 FQNEAQ (reference sequence). DNA of the CDR3: TGTGCCAGCAGCTTAGGGCAGCTCCGTCCACAGTACTTC. The encoded protein is CASSLGQLRPQYF.